This record covers a single TCR beta chain. Its cognate antigen is unknown. The sample belongs to a study of CD8 T cells in Susac syndrome. The overall study: Patients with Susac syndrome were, at the time of blood collection, therapy-naive, maintained on corticosteroids, or maintained on intravenous immunoglobulin alone. Study-wide results and caveats: Total CD8+ and CD8+ TEMRA repertoires contained 15 to 20 and five Susac-specific public clones, respectively. Clonal expansion of CD8+ cells in Susac peaked in TEMRA cells (and in active patients).

The RNA input was about 0.5 to 1 ug, and it was reverse transcribed with random hexamers. An immunoSEQ multiplex PCR amplified TCR beta CDR3 over 54 Vbeta and 13 Jbeta. TCRdb reprocessed the immunoSEQ multiplex PCR reads with MiXCR, giving one entry per CDR3 protein. The sample contains some 130,000 distinct CDR3 sequences, approximately 95% of which appear only once. Sequenced input: CD8+ T cells from PBMCs. The sequence was collected from a human donor with Susac syndrome.

The CDR3 sequence: CSVESVVGYEQYF. CDR3 sequence (DNA): TGCAGCGTTGAATCTGTAGTAGGCTACGAGCAGTACTTC. The V and J genes are TRBV29-1 and TRBJ2-7; D not resolved. The CDR3 is made up of 13 amino acids. V gave up 2 bases and J gave up 3 bases, with 11 bases separating them. In germline, CDR1 is SQVTM, CDR2 ANQGSEA.